This T cell receptor beta chain was obtained from a study of Graves' ophthalmopathy and Graves' hyperthyroidism. In the study overall: The collection of peripheral blood took place at initial diagnosis, before any treatment.

There are 12 residues in the CDR3. V was pared by 5 bases and J by 8 bases, with 12 bases between. From germline, CDR1 is MNHEY and CDR2 SVGAGI. RNA transcripts yielded amplified TCR beta CDR3 regions. Second-round multiplex PCR came after a first-round RT-PCR that employed HTBI primers. TCRdb processed the multiplex PCR reads anew with MiXCR; each CDR3 protein has one entry. The data show 240,000 or so distinct CDR3 sequences, with 45% to 55% seen just once and over 40% held by the top ten. The rearrangement joins TRBV6-5 to TRBJ1-2; D not certain. This TCR was recovered from an adult man with Graves' ophthalmopathy. Sequenced input: peripheral blood. The CDR3 region is CASSHEVGGYTF. As DNA, the CDR3 is TGTGCCAGCAGTCACGAAGTGGGAGGCTACACCTTC.